Below, one T cell receptor beta chain is given with its context. Its antigen is still unknown. The CDR3 consists of 15 residues. V lost 2 bases to trimming and J lost 0 bases, with 11 bases between them. Germline loops: CDR1 LNHDA, CDR2 SQIVND (reference sequence). The data were taken from a study of T cell responses to AZD1222 COVID-19 vaccine. Repertoires were generated with immunoSEQ multiplex PCR, while TCRdb's copy carries only in-frame clones and drops some. The data show around 71,000 clones, 80% seen once. General study findings and limits: Possibly, clonal diversity was underestimated; donors were largely white British and included more females. Repertoires were obtained solely post-peak T cell response. Baseline testing showed seropositivity in only a handful of AZD1222 recipients.

The sample in question was peripheral blood, obtained 28 days after the second AZD1222 dose. The sequence was collected from an adult who received the AZD1222 COVID-19 vaccine. This chain uses TRBV19 with TRBJ2-7; D is perhaps TRBD1 (5 bases). CDR3 in DNA: TGTGCCAGTAGTATAACAGGACCCAGCTCCTACGAGCAGTACTTC. Its protein is CASSITGPSSYEQYF.